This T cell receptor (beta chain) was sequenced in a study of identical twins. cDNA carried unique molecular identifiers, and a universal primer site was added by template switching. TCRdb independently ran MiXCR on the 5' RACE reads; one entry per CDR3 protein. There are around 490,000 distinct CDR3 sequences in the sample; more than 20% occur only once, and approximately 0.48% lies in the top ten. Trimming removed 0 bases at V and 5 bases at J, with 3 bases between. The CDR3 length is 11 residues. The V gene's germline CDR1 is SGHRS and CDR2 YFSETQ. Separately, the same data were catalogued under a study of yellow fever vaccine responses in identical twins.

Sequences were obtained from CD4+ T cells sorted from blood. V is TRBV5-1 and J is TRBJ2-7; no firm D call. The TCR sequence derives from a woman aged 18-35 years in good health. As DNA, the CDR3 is TGCGCCAGCAGCTTGGAACACGAGCAGTACTTC. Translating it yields CASSLEHEQYF.